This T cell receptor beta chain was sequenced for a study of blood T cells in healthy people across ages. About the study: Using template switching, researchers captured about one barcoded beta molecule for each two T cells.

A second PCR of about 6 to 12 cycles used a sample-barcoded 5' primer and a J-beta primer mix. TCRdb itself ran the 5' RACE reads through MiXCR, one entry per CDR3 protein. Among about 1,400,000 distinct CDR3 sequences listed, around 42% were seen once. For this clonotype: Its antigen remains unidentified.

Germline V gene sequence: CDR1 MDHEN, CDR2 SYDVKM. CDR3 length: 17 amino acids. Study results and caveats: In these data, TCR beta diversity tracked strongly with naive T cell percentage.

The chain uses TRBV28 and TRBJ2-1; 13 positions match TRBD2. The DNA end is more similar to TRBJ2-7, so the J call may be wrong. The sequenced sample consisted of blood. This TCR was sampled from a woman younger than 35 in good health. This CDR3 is CASSLWTSGGSYNEQYF. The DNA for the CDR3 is TGTGCCAGCAGTTTGTGGACTAGCGGGGGCTCCTACAATGAGCAGTACTTC.